Each of the 20 T cell receptor beta chains below was sequenced from the same sample in a study of cytomegalovirus exposure and HLA in healthy donors (dated by TCRdb to 2016 to 2017). Libraries were prepared through the immunoSEQ multiplex PCR assay. For the multiplex PCR, a mixture combining 60 forward primers for TCR Vbeta segments and 13 reverse primers for TCR Jbeta segments was used. As stored in TCRdb, this immuneACCESS dataset retains in-frame rearrangements with V and J assigned. A fraction of the clones does not appear; measured against another copy, unresolved V genes explain less than half of the discrepancy, and the remainder lacks a known reason. Here the sample has around 100,000 clones; 79% occur a single time. The top ten constitute about 3% of the sample. The sequenced material came from PBMCs. These receptors originate from a woman in her 40s in good health and CMV-seronegative.

The V call is TRBV7-2, the J call TRBJ1-3; 8 bases match TRBD1. This CDR3 is 15 amino acids long. V was clipped by 2 bases and J by 4 bases; unmatched bases: 4. From germline, CDR1 is SGHTA and CDR2 FQGNSA. As DNA, the CDR3 is TGTGCCAGCAGCTTACGGACAGGGTCCGGAAACACCATATATTTT. Its translation is CASSLRTGSGNTIYF. The variable domain in full, with the rest retrieved from reference TRBV7-2 and TRBJ1-3, is GAGVSQSPSNKVTEKGKDVELRCDPISGHTALYWYRQSLGQGLEFLIYFQGNSAPDKSGLPSDRFSAERTGGSVSTLTIQRTQQEDSAVYLCASSLRTGSGNTIYFGEGSWLTVV.

The CDR3 DNA follows: TGCGCCAGCAGCTTGTCGGGGACAGATACGCAGTATTTT. This codes for CASSLSGTDTQYF. The chain combines TRBV5-1 with TRBJ2-3, with a possible D match to TRBD2 (5 bases). Germline CDR1 reads SGHRS; CDR2 reads YFSETQ. The CDR3 spans 13 residues. The ends were cut back, 1 base at V and 3 bases at J, with 6 bases in the middle.

This chain uses TRBV5-1 with TRBJ2-6, with 7 bases identical to TRBD1. The CDR3 extends over 18 amino acids. V trimming: 4 bases; J trimming: 2 bases; junction bases outside the gene matches: 12. Germline loops: CDR1 SGHRS, CDR2 YFSETQ. CDR3 protein: CASSPVRQGLTGANVLTF. As DNA, the CDR3 is TGCGCCAGCAGCCCGGTCAGACAGGGCCTAACTGGGGCCAACGTCCTGACTTTC.

The rearrangement joins TRBV27 to TRBJ2-2; D gene ambiguous. V was clipped by 5 bases and J by 2 bases, with 3 bases between them. The CDR3 sequence is 12 residues long. Germline V gives CDR1 MNHEY, CDR2 SMNVEV (reference sequence). CDR3 region: CASSPNTGELFF. The CDR3 coding sequence is TGTGCCAGCAGTCCTAACACCGGGGAGCTGTTTTTT.

In its sample, this clone was seen once. The J gene is TRBJ1-1, the V gene TRBV7-2, with TRBD1 as a possible D gene (5 bases). Germline loops: CDR1 SGHTA, CDR2 FQGNSA. The length of the CDR3 is 12 residues. Trimming removed 5 bases from V and 10 bases from J, with 14 bases in between. The CDR3 nucleotides read TGTGCCAGCAGCCTTCCAGGGTCGGTAGCTTTCTTT. This encodes CASSLPGSVAFF.

This chain connects TRBV7-2 to TRBJ2-7; D not resolved. The CDR3 totals 11 residues. Per germline, CDR1 SGHTA and CDR2 FQGNSA. V dropped 6 bases and J dropped 8 bases, with 11 bases sitting between them. The CDR3 is CASSIISKQYF. CDR3 DNA sequence: TGTGCCAGCAGTATAATAAGCAAGCAGTACTTC.

This sequence joins TRBV10-3 and TRBJ2-2; D remains ambiguous. The CDR3 consists of 13 residues. The V gene's germline CDR1 is ENHRY and CDR2 SYGVKD. V was shortened by 10 bases and J by 0 bases, with 9 bases between the two germline ends. CDR3 sequence: CATGDSNTGELFF. In DNA form, the CDR3 reads TGTGCCACCGGAGACTCGAACACCGGGGAGCTGTTTTTT.

This clone was counted once. The chain couples TRBV27 to TRBJ1-2; 11 bases fit TRBD1. The ends lost 6 bases at V and 8 bases at J; junction bases unmatched: 17. This CDR3 spans 17 amino acids. Germline V gene lookup returns CDR1 MNHEY and CDR2 SMNVEV (reference sequence). CDR3 in DNA: TGTGCCAGCAGCCTCCGGACAGGGGGCGTCTTAGCATACGGCTACACCTTC. It specifies CASSLRTGGVLAYGYTF.

This rearrangement joins TRBV21-1 to TRBJ2-1; TRBD1 was called by the table and not checked on the DNA. TRBV21-1 has pseudogene status. The CDR3 spans 12 residues. Here the CDR3 reads CANSTGYNEQFF. CDR3 DNA: TGTGCCAACTCGACAGGATACAATGAGCAGTTCTTC.

This chain joins TRBV10-3 and TRBJ1-2, with a possible D match to TRBD1 (5 bases). CDR1 is ENHRY, CDR2 SYGVKD, per germline. The CDR3 runs to 15 residues. Trimming removed 4 bases at V and 6 bases at J, with 18 bases between. The CDR3 loop reads CAISVVGAGNHGYTF. DNA for the CDR3: TGTGCCATCAGTGTGGTAGGGGCGGGGAACCATGGCTACACCTTC.

This sequence joins TRBV28 and TRBJ1-1; weak D call: TRBD1 (6 bases). CDR3 length: 17 residues. V lost 4 bases and J lost 2, with 20 bases in between. Germline CDR1 is MDHEN and CDR2 is SYDVKM. The CDR3 sequence is CASSSSRGARDNTEAFF. The DNA of the CDR3 is TGTGCCAGCAGTTCCTCCCGGGGGGCGCGAGATAACACTGAAGCTTTCTTT.

J is TRBJ2-5 and V is TRBV5-1; D unclear. Germline V gene data show CDR1 as SGHRS and CDR2 as YFSETQ. CDR3 size: 12 residues. Trimming removed 2 bases from V and 5 bases from J, with 7 bases in between. In nucleotides, the CDR3 is TGCGCCAGCAGCTTCCAGAGGGAGACCCAGTACTTC. As protein: CASSFQRETQYF.

This chain connects TRBV4-3 to TRBJ2-5, with 9 positions matching TRBD2. Germline V lookup: CDR1 LGHNA, CDR2 YSLEER. Trimming removed 0 bases from V and 5 bases from J; junction bases left unmatched: 7. There are 16 residues in the CDR3. The CDR3 coding sequence is TGCGCCAGCAGCCAAGATAGCGGGAGAGGGGAGGAGACCCAGTACTTC. It translates to CASSQDSGRGEETQYF.

V gene TRBV27 combines with J gene TRBJ2-7, with D maybe TRBD1 (6 bases). The V gene's germline CDR1 is MNHEY and CDR2 SMNVEV (reference sequence). This CDR3 comprises 15 residues. Between the trimmed V and J ends, which lost 5 bases and 3 bases, there was a span of 17 bases. The CDR3 DNA follows: TGTGCCAGCAGTCTCCGCTGGGGCAGGGGCTACGAGCAGTACTTC. As protein: CASSLRWGRGYEQYF.

J is TRBJ2-1 and V is TRBV7-2; D possibly corresponds to TRBD1 (5 bases). V lost 1 base to trimming and J lost 8 bases, with 12 bases between them. CDR3 length: 14 residues. Germline V lookup: CDR1 SGHTA, CDR2 FQGNSA. In DNA form, the CDR3 reads TGTGCCAGCAGCTTAGGGACACCCATTGATGAGCAGTTCTTC. It translates to CASSLGTPIDEQFF.

This clone has more than one count but fewer than ten. This rearrangement joins TRBV6-5 to TRBJ2-7, with TRBD2 as a possible D gene (5 bases). Germline values: CDR1 MNHEY, CDR2 SVGAGI. The CDR3 spans 13 residues. V was pared by 7 bases and J by 4 bases, with 14 bases between. CDR3 amino acids: CASKISGTYEQYF. The DNA of the CDR3 is TGTGCCAGCAAAATCTCGGGAACTTACGAGCAGTACTTC.

This clone was picked up one time. The V call is TRBV28, the J call TRBJ2-7; 8 bases are a match to TRBD1. Germline values: CDR1 MDHEN, CDR2 SYDVKM. This CDR3 region has 15 residues. Germline trimming cut 8 bases from V and 7 bases from J; bases unmatched to any gene: 16. The CDR3 DNA is TGTGCCAGCGGATCCGGGACAGGTGGGAAACAGGAGCAGTACTTC. It yields the protein CASGSGTGGKQEQYF.

DNA of the CDR3: TGTGCCAGCAGTGTGGGACTGAACAATGAGCAGTTCTTC. Protein product: CASSVGLNNEQFF. This rearrangement joins TRBV2 to TRBJ2-1; maybe TRBD2 (6 bases). There are 13 residues in the CDR3. The V gene lost 4 bases and the J gene lost 5 bases, with 9 bases spanning the gap. The germline V gene encodes CDR1 SNHLY and CDR2 FYNNEI.

The genes are TRBV7-2 and TRBJ2-2, with D tentatively TRBD2 (5 bases). The CDR3 is 15 amino acids. The ends were cut back, 2 bases at V and 7 bases at J, with 14 bases in the middle. The germline V gene has CDR1 SGHTA and CDR2 FQGNSA. CDR3 nucleotide sequence: TGTGCCAGCAGCTTATTAAGTGCTAGCAGCGGGGAGCTGTTTTTT. Protein: CASSLLSASSGELFF. The full variable domain, its missing parts supplied by reference TRBV7-2 and TRBJ2-2, is GAGVSQSPSNKVTEKGKDVELRCDPISGHTALYWYRQSLGQGLEFLIYFQGNSAPDKSGLPSDRFSAERTGGSVSTLTIQRTQQEDSAVYLCASSLLSASSGELFFGEGSRLTVL.

The V gene is TRBV6-5, the J gene TRBJ2-3; TRBD2 agrees at 8 bases. J gave up 4 bases and V 6 bases, and 9 bases lay outside the gene matches. Germline CDR1 MNHEY, CDR2 SVGAGI. This CDR3 spans 15 amino acids. The CDR3 here is CASSPGTSSADTQYF. DNA for the CDR3: TGTGCCAGCAGCCCCGGGACTAGTTCTGCAGATACGCAGTATTTT.